The rows below give T cell receptor beta chains drawn from one sample of a study of T cell repertoires in cytomegalovirus infection. Antigen specificity for these receptors is unknown. Via MiXCR, TCRdb re-called the reads, giving one row per CDR3 protein. Of about 770,000 distinct CDR3 sequences listed, 25% to 30% were seen once; the top ten hold about an eighth. This specimen consisted of cultured CD8+ T cells from PBMCs, obtained from culture after CMV antigen stimulation. These receptor sequences come from a human donor in good health (CMV status not recorded). Some clones in this sample may be carry-over from other donors' samples. The CDR3 runs from the conserved cysteine through the conserved F or W. Each record gives: J gene, V gene, D gene, clone size, CDR3 DNA, CDR3 protein. D genes are given only for firm matches. Size values are once, few and many counts, or a class for expanded clones, and some rows have none.

j_gene: TRBJ1-1; v_gene: TRBV6-6; d_gene: -; abundance: -; CDR3nt: TGTGCCAGCAGTTACAGGCCAAAGGCCGGTGAAGCTTTCTTT; CDR3aa: CASSYRPKAGEAFF
j_gene: TRBJ1-5; v_gene: TRBV9; d_gene: -; abundance: -; CDR3nt: TGTGCCAGCAGCGTGGCGGGGCAGGTGTATCAGCCCCAGCATTTT; CDR3aa: CASSVAGQVYQPQHF
j_gene: TRBJ2-1; v_gene: TRBV4-1; d_gene: -; abundance: -; CDR3nt: TGCGCCAGCAGCCAAAGTCCCGCCGGCAATGAGCAGTTCTTC; CDR3aa: CASSQSPAGNEQFF
j_gene: TRBJ1-2; v_gene: TRBV3-1; d_gene: -; abundance: -; CDR3nt: TGTGCCAGCAGCCCTGGTCCTCGTGGCTACACCTTC; CDR3aa: CASSPGPRGYTF
j_gene: TRBJ1-5; v_gene: TRBV6-5; d_gene: -; abundance: many; CDR3nt: TGTGCCAGCAGTTCCGCAGTTGGGTTTCAGCCCCAGCATTTT; CDR3aa: CASSSAVGFQPQHF
j_gene: TRBJ2-5; v_gene: TRBV12-3/TRBV12-4; d_gene: -; abundance: -; CDR3nt: TGTGCCAGCAGTTGGGGGGGGGGCGGCCAAGAGACCCAGTACTTC; CDR3aa: CASSWGGGGQETQYF
j_gene: TRBJ1-5; v_gene: TRBV12-5; d_gene: -; abundance: -; CDR3nt: TGTGCTAGTGGAGACAGCCTAAATCAGCCCCAGCATTTT; CDR3aa: CASGDSLNQPQHF
j_gene: TRBJ2-1; v_gene: TRBV6-1; d_gene: TRBD2; abundance: few; CDR3nt: TGTGCCAGCAGTGCCCGACTAGCGGGGAACTACAATGAGCAGTTCTTC; CDR3aa: CASSARLAGNYNEQFF
j_gene: TRBJ1-3; v_gene: TRBV28; d_gene: TRBD1; abundance: few; CDR3nt: TGTGCCAGCAGTTTCCGGGACAGGGCTGGAAACACCATATATTTT; CDR3aa: CASSFRDRAGNTIYF
j_gene: TRBJ1-5; v_gene: TRBV24-1; d_gene: -; abundance: -; CDR3nt: TGTGCCACCATTTTCCGGGGTAGCAATCAGCCCCAGCATTTT; CDR3aa: CATIFRGSNQPQHF
j_gene: TRBJ2-1; v_gene: TRBV5-1; d_gene: TRBD1; abundance: few; CDR3nt: TGCGCCAGCAGCGGCACGGGACAGGGAATCGGTAATGAGCAGTTCTTC; CDR3aa: CASSGTGQGIGNEQFF
j_gene: TRBJ1-6; v_gene: TRBV7-9; d_gene: -; abundance: few; CDR3nt: TGTGCCAGCAGCGTCGCAGGGAGCTCCTATAATTCACCCCTCCACTTT; CDR3aa: CASSVAGSSYNSPLHF
j_gene: TRBJ1-4; v_gene: TRBV6-1; d_gene: -; abundance: many; CDR3nt: TGTGCCAGCAGTGAATTTCTGACAACTAATGAAAAACTGTTTTTT; CDR3aa: CASSEFLTTNEKLFF
j_gene: TRBJ2-5; v_gene: TRBV6-5; d_gene: -; abundance: few; CDR3nt: TGTGCCAGCAGTTACTCAGGGATGGAGAGAGAGACCCAGTACTTC; CDR3aa: CASSYSGMERETQYF
j_gene: TRBJ1-5; v_gene: TRBV27; d_gene: TRBD1; abundance: -; CDR3nt: TGTGCCAGCAGTTTCACAGGGGAACACAATCAGCCCCAGCATTTT; CDR3aa: CASSFTGEHNQPQHF
j_gene: TRBJ2-1; v_gene: TRBV6-1; d_gene: -; abundance: -; CDR3nt: TGTGCCAGCAGTACTAGACGGCAGCCCGGGGGCGATGAGCAGTTCTTC; CDR3aa: CASSTRRQPGGDEQFF
j_gene: TRBJ2-2; v_gene: TRBV24-1; d_gene: -; abundance: -; CDR3nt: TGTGCCACCAGTGATTTAACAGGGGAGGTTTCCTCCGCCGGGGAGCTGTTTTTT; CDR3aa: CATSDLTGEVSSAGELFF
j_gene: TRBJ1-2; v_gene: TRBV7-6; d_gene: TRBD1; abundance: few; CDR3nt: TGTGCCAGCAGCCCCCGGGACAGGGTTTCGGATGGCTACACCTTC; CDR3aa: CASSPRDRVSDGYTF
j_gene: TRBJ2-1; v_gene: TRBV11-1; d_gene: -; abundance: -; CDR3nt: TGTGCCAGCAGCGGGCCAAAGGGGGGGAGGAATGAGCAGTTCTTC; CDR3aa: CASSGPKGGRNEQFF
j_gene: TRBJ2-7; v_gene: TRBV27; d_gene: TRBD1; abundance: -; CDR3nt: TGTGCCAGCAGTTTATCATGGGGACAGGGCTACGAGCAGTACTTC; CDR3aa: CASSLSWGQGYEQYF
j_gene: TRBJ2-3; v_gene: TRBV27; d_gene: TRBD2; abundance: many; CDR3nt: TGTGCCAGCAGTTTATTTAGCGGGGGAACCAAGGATACGCAGTATTTT; CDR3aa: CASSLFSGGTKDTQYF
j_gene: TRBJ2-3; v_gene: TRBV7-6; d_gene: -; abundance: many; CDR3nt: TGTGCCAGCAGCTTAGAGGGCGGCGCAGATACGCAGTATTTT; CDR3aa: CASSLEGGADTQYF
j_gene: TRBJ1-3; v_gene: TRBV12-5; d_gene: -; abundance: few; CDR3nt: TGTGCTAGTGGTTTCGGCGGGGACGGTGAAGTGTCTGGAAACACCATATATTTT; CDR3aa: CASGFGGDGEVSGNTIYF
j_gene: TRBJ2-3; v_gene: TRBV6-5; d_gene: TRBD2; abundance: -; CDR3nt: TGTGCCAGCAGTTACGGAGCGGGGGGGCAAGATACGCAGTATTTT; CDR3aa: CASSYGAGGQDTQYF
j_gene: TRBJ1-5; v_gene: TRBV12-5; d_gene: -; abundance: -; CDR3nt: TGTGCTAGTGGTAGGGGTCTAAATCAGCCCCAGCATTTT; CDR3aa: CASGRGLNQPQHF
j_gene: TRBJ2-5; v_gene: TRBV6-1; d_gene: TRBD2; abundance: -; CDR3nt: TGTGCCAGCAGTTCCCACAGCGGGGGGCTAGAGACCCAGTACTTC; CDR3aa: CASSSHSGGLETQYF
j_gene: TRBJ2-1; v_gene: TRBV12-3/TRBV12-4; d_gene: TRBD2; abundance: -; CDR3nt: TGTGCCAGCAACTTAGCGGGGGGACCCTACAATGAGCAGTTCTTC; CDR3aa: CASNLAGGPYNEQFF
j_gene: TRBJ2-5; v_gene: TRBV7-7; d_gene: TRBD1; abundance: many; CDR3nt: TGTGCTAGCAGTATAGCCGGGACAGGGAAAGAGACCCAGTACTTC; CDR3aa: CASSIAGTGKETQYF
j_gene: TRBJ2-1; v_gene: TRBV7-3; d_gene: TRBD1; abundance: few; CDR3nt: TGTGCCAGCAGCGAAAACGGACAGGGATTCCAGAAAGGCAATGAGCAGTTCTTC; CDR3aa: CASSENGQGFQKGNEQFF
j_gene: TRBJ2-1; v_gene: TRBV4-1; d_gene: -; abundance: -; CDR3nt: TGCGCCAGCAGCCAAGTGGGGAGCCAGGATGAGCAGTTCTTC; CDR3aa: CASSQVGSQDEQFF
j_gene: TRBJ2-1; v_gene: TRBV12-3/TRBV12-4; d_gene: TRBD1; abundance: -; CDR3nt: TGTGCCAGCAGTTTAGGAGCGACAGGGAGTCCCTACAATGAGCAGTTCTTC; CDR3aa: CASSLGATGSPYNEQFF
j_gene: TRBJ1-1; v_gene: TRBV29-1; d_gene: -; abundance: -; CDR3nt: TGCAGCGAGGCCAGTATGAACACTGAAGCTTTCTTT; CDR3aa: CSEASMNTEAFF
j_gene: TRBJ2-2; v_gene: TRBV7-8; d_gene: -; abundance: few; CDR3nt: TGTGCCAGCAGCTTAGCGGATAACGGACAGCCCAACACCGGGGAGCTGTTTTTT; CDR3aa: CASSLADNGQPNTGELFF
j_gene: TRBJ2-5; v_gene: TRBV7-9; d_gene: TRBD2; abundance: few; CDR3nt: TGTGCCACCGAAGCGGGATCCCAAGAGACCCAGTACTTC; CDR3aa: CATEAGSQETQYF
j_gene: TRBJ2-3; v_gene: TRBV7-2; d_gene: TRBD2; abundance: few; CDR3nt: TGTGCCAGCAGCTTAAACCTAGCGGGGGCCTCTAGCACAGATACGCAGTATTTT; CDR3aa: CASSLNLAGASSTDTQYF
j_gene: TRBJ2-2; v_gene: TRBV7-9; d_gene: TRBD1; abundance: many; CDR3nt: TGTGCCAGCAGCCCAGGACAGGGGGCGAACACCGGGGAGCTGTTTTTT; CDR3aa: CASSPGQGANTGELFF
j_gene: TRBJ1-1; v_gene: TRBV7-9; d_gene: TRBD1; abundance: few; CDR3nt: TGTGCCAGCAGCGACGTACAGGGGGCCAACACTGAAGCTTTCTTT; CDR3aa: CASSDVQGANTEAFF
j_gene: TRBJ2-3; v_gene: TRBV2; d_gene: TRBD2; abundance: -; CDR3nt: TGTGCCATCCCTAGCGGGGGCACAGATACGCAGTATTTT; CDR3aa: CAIPSGGTDTQYF
j_gene: TRBJ2-3; v_gene: TRBV6-1; d_gene: -; abundance: -; CDR3nt: TGTGCCAGCAGTGAATTTGGGGCGGAGGCGACAGATACGCAGTATTTT; CDR3aa: CASSEFGAEATDTQYF
j_gene: TRBJ2-5; v_gene: TRBV4-1; d_gene: TRBD2; abundance: few; CDR3nt: TGCGCCAGCAGCCAAGCCGGGACTAGCGGGGACCAAGAGACCCAGTACTTC; CDR3aa: CASSQAGTSGDQETQYF
j_gene: TRBJ2-5; v_gene: TRBV12-3/TRBV12-4; d_gene: -; abundance: few; CDR3nt: TGTGCCAGCAGTCTCGATGGGGTCCCGGCACGGCAAGAGACCCAGTACTTC; CDR3aa: CASSLDGVPARQETQYF
j_gene: TRBJ2-7; v_gene: TRBV20-1; d_gene: -; abundance: -; CDR3nt: TGCAGTGCTAGAGATAAGGACGGGGCCTACGAGCAGTACTTC; CDR3aa: CSARDKDGAYEQYF
j_gene: TRBJ2-1; v_gene: TRBV6-1; d_gene: TRBD2; abundance: -; CDR3nt: TGTGCCAGCAGGCCTCTCGTTGCGGGGGGCCCGGGAGAGCAGTTCTTT; CDR3aa: CASRPLVAGGPGEQFF
j_gene: TRBJ1-5; v_gene: TRBV6-6; d_gene: TRBD1; abundance: -; CDR3nt: TGTGCCAGCAGTTATGTAAGGGGGACAGGGCAGCCCCAGCATTTT; CDR3aa: CASSYVRGTGQPQHF
j_gene: TRBJ1-2; v_gene: TRBV19; d_gene: TRBD1; abundance: -; CDR3nt: TGTGCCAGTAGCGAGGGGGCCGGCTATGGCTACACCTTC; CDR3aa: CASSEGAGYGYTF
j_gene: TRBJ1-5; v_gene: TRBV6-1; d_gene: -; abundance: -; CDR3nt: TGTGCCAGCAGTGGGGGGGGCGTCTACCTCGTCAATCAGCCCCAGCATTTT; CDR3aa: CASSGGGVYLVNQPQHF
j_gene: TRBJ2-1; v_gene: TRBV2; d_gene: -; abundance: -; CDR3nt: TGTGCCAGCAGTGAAGCAATGAGAGACAATGAGCAGTTCTTC; CDR3aa: CASSEAMRDNEQFF
j_gene: TRBJ2-1; v_gene: TRBV7-6; d_gene: -; abundance: few; CDR3nt: TGTGCCAGCAGCCGAGCCCCAGGGAATGAGCAGTTCTTC; CDR3aa: CASSRAPGNEQFF
j_gene: TRBJ1-5; v_gene: TRBV24-1; d_gene: -; abundance: few; CDR3nt: TGTGCCACCAGTGAGTCCGGGAATCAGCCCCAGCATTTT; CDR3aa: CATSESGNQPQHF